The T cell receptor beta chain described here comes from a study of blood T cell repertoires in COVID-19. Looking at the study overall: Both acute and convalescent COVID-19 samples were obtained from the United States, Italy and Spain.

The repertoire was sequenced with immunoSEQ multiplex PCR; TCRdb's copy has only in-frame clones and lacks some. The sample carries about 200,000 clones, approximately 80% recorded once. V lost 2 bases to trimming and J lost 1 base; unmatched junction nucleotides: 5. Germline CDR1 and CDR2: WNHNN and SYGVQD (reference sequence). CDR3 length: 15 residues. The receptor comes from a human donor in a cohort sampled during active COVID-19. Input material: peripheral blood. The V gene is TRBV10-1, the J gene TRBJ2-7; 7 bases are a match to TRBD1. This CDR3 reads CASSEGQEISYEQYF. CDR3 sequence (DNA): TGCGCCAGCAGTGAGGGACAGGAGATATCCTACGAGCAGTACTTC.